Listed below are T cell receptor beta chains from one sample, sequenced in a study of T cell changes during pregnancy in multiple sclerosis. Data came from immunoSEQ multiplex PCR; TCRdb stores just in-frame clones and leaves some out. The sample shows tens of thousands of clones, just under 90% of them seen only once. The sample in question was CD4+ T cells from peripheral blood mononuclear cells, obtained in the first trimester of pregnancy. These receptors were obtained from a female donor with multiple sclerosis, enrolled in a pregnancy study. Both conserved end residues are part of each CDR3. Fields, in order: V gene, J gene, D gene, clone size, CDR3 protein, CDR3 DNA. The D gene is left open where the match is weak. For some rows the clone size is stated as once, few or many, or as a class when expanded; others skip it.

TRBV6-1	TRBJ1-1	TRBD1	NA	CASSVTGLSTEAFF	TGTGCCAGCAGTGTGACAGGGTTGAGCACTGAAGCTTTCTTT
TRBV5-4	TRBJ2-1	TRBD1	NA	CASSKRMGQGRNEQFF	TGTGCCAGCAGCAAAAGGATGGGACAGGGGCGTAATGAGCAGTTCTTC
TRBV7-6	TRBJ1-1	TRBD1	NA	CASSLGQGGMNTEAFF	TGTGCCAGCAGCTTGGGACAGGGCGGGATGAACACTGAAGCTTTCTTT
TRBV15	TRBJ2-1	TRBD2	NA	CATSRGPAGWLLGEQFF	TGTGCCACCAGCAGAGGTCCAGCGGGATGGCTTTTGGGTGAGCAGTTCTTC
TRBV5-5	TRBJ2-1	TRBD2	NA	CASSFSGREYNEQFF	TGTGCCAGCAGCTTTAGCGGGAGGGAGTACAATGAGCAGTTCTTC
TRBV14	TRBJ1-1	TRBD1	NA	CASSQDSPGRGKVGTEAFF	TGTGCCAGCAGCCAAGATTCTCCGGGCAGGGGGAAAGTAGGGACTGAAGCTTTCTTT
TRBV19	TRBJ2-7	NA	NA	CASSMSGHEQYF	TGTGCCAGTAGTATGTCAGGGCACGAGCAGTACTTC
TRBV18	TRBJ2-2	TRBD1	NA	CASSPTGGTGYPGELFF	TGTGCCAGCTCCCCCACCGGCGGGACAGGGTACCCCGGGGAGCTGTTTTTT
TRBV5-1	TRBJ2-1	TRBD2	NA	CASSLVVGGSARNEQFF	TGCGCCAGCAGCTTGGTGGTCGGCGGGAGCGCTCGGAATGAGCAGTTCTTC
TRBV9	TRBJ1-5	NA	few	CASSVGNQPQHF	TGTGCCAGCAGCGTCGGCAATCAGCCCCAGCATTTT
TRBV7-3	TRBJ2-7	TRBD2	NA	CASSLQLGGEQYF	TGTGCCAGCAGCTTACAGCTGGGAGGGGAGCAGTACTTC
TRBV10-3	TRBJ2-5	NA	NA	CAISERGWGEGETQYF	TGTGCCATCAGTGAAAGGGGTTGGGGTGAAGGGGAGACCCAGTACTTC
TRBV10-3	TRBJ1-1	TRBD1	NA	CAISGTGGQMNTEAFF	TGTGCCATCAGCGGGACAGGGGGCCAGATGAACACTGAAGCTTTCTTT
TRBV30	TRBJ2-5	TRBD1	NA	CAWSVGQGYQETQYF	TGTGCCTGGAGTGTAGGACAGGGTTACCAAGAGACCCAGTACTTC
TRBV2	TRBJ2-1	TRBD2	NA	CASRMTGTSGHESSYNEQFF	TGTGCCAGCAGGATGACCGGGACTAGCGGGCACGAGAGCTCCTACAATGAGCAGTTCTTC
TRBV5-6	TRBJ2-3	NA	once	CASSTPFLARSRAKDTQYF	TGTGCCAGCAGCACTCCTTTTCTGGCGCGGTCCAGGGCCAAAGATACGCAGTATTTT
TRBV4-1	TRBJ1-1	NA	NA	CASSHPQGRRTEAFF	TGCGCCAGCAGCCACCCACAGGGTCGGAGAACTGAAGCTTTCTTT
TRBV27	TRBJ2-1	TRBD2	NA	CASSPRWTSGSRGQFF	TGTGCCAGCAGTCCCCGGTGGACTAGCGGGAGTAGGGGGCAGTTCTTC
TRBV18	TRBJ2-1	TRBD1	NA	CASSADRAVVNEQFF	TGTGCCAGCTCAGCGGACAGGGCGGTGGTGAATGAGCAGTTCTTC
TRBV28	TRBJ1-2	NA	NA	CASRSSGVDYGYTF	TGTGCCAGCAGGAGTTCAGGTGTTGACTATGGCTACACCTTC
TRBV7-3	TRBJ2-2	NA	NA	CASSLTRDRELFF	TGTGCCAGCAGCTTAACCAGGGACAGGGAGCTGTTTTTT
TRBV2	TRBJ2-1	NA	NA	CASSRAELDNEQFF	TGTGCCAGCAGCCGAGCGGAGTTGGACAATGAGCAGTTCTTC
TRBV4-3	TRBJ2-2	TRBD2	NA	CASSQTPSGGADTGELFF	TGCGCCAGCAGCCAAACACCTAGCGGGGGGGCCGACACCGGGGAGCTGTTTTTT
TRBV5-6	TRBJ1-5	TRBD1	NA	CASSFNRGMGNQPQHF	TGTGCCAGCAGCTTCAACAGGGGTATGGGGAATCAGCCCCAGCATTTT
TRBV29-1	TRBJ1-4	TRBD1	NA	CSVGTGFEKLFF	TGCAGCGTTGGGACAGGGTTTGAAAAACTGTTTTTT
TRBV5-6	TRBJ1-3	NA	NA	CASSYADSRRNTIYF	TGTGCCAGCAGCTATGCAGACTCACGGAGAAACACCATATATTTT
TRBV5-1	TRBJ1-2	TRBD1	NA	CASSATGTGGNGYTF	TGCGCCAGCAGCGCGACCGGGACAGGGGGCAATGGCTACACCTTC
TRBV12-1	TRBJ2-7	NA	NA	CASRLSSGKLYEQYF	TGTGCCAGCAGACTTAGTAGCGGAAAACTCTACGAGCAGTACTTC
TRBV19	TRBJ2-7	TRBD2	NA	CASSRGTSATYEQYF	TGTGCCAGTAGTAGGGGGACTAGCGCCACCTACGAGCAGTACTTC
TRBV29-1	TRBJ1-1	NA	few	CSVGTVLNTEAFF	TGCAGCGTTGGGACAGTTCTGAACACTGAAGCTTTCTTT
TRBV6-6	TRBJ2-1	NA	few	CASSYSYEQFF	TGTGCCAGCAGTTACAGCTATGAGCAGTTCTTC
TRBV29-1	TRBJ2-7	TRBD2	NA	CSVGLAGIGGGEQYF	TGCAGCGTCGGCCTAGCGGGAATTGGAGGGGGGGAGCAGTACTTC
TRBV6-6	TRBJ2-5	NA	once	CASKNREGETQYF	TGTGCCAGCAAAAACAGGGAAGGAGAGACCCAGTACTTC
TRBV14	TRBJ1-1	NA	NA	CASSQVRGRWTEAFF	TGTGCCAGCAGCCAAGTGAGAGGGCGTTGGACTGAAGCTTTCTTT
TRBV19	TRBJ1-5	NA	NA	CASSIGNRVPQHF	TGTGCCAGTAGTATAGGGAACCGGGTTCCCCAGCATTTT
TRBV5-4	TRBJ2-1	NA	NA	CASAPRESGQFF	TGTGCCAGCGCCCCCCGAGAGTCAGGGCAGTTCTTC
TRBV14	TRBJ2-3	NA	NA	CASSQVRGADTQYF	TGTGCCAGCAGCCAAGTCAGGGGCGCAGATACGCAGTATTTT
TRBV19	TRBJ1-1	TRBD1	NA	CASSRDRGSEAFF	TGTGCCAGTAGCCGGGACAGAGGTTCTGAAGCTTTCTTT
TRBV7-8	TRBJ1-4	TRBD1	NA	CASSRMTGENEKLFF	TGTGCCAGCAGCCGAATGACAGGGGAGAATGAAAAACTGTTTTTT
TRBV6-5	TRBJ2-4	TRBD2	NA	CASSYLGEGRNIQYF	TGTGCCAGCAGTTACTTAGGGGAGGGGAGAAACATTCAGTACTTC
TRBV6-1	TRBJ1-5	NA	NA	CASSERGQGQPQHF	TGTGCCAGCAGCGAGAGGGGCCAGGGGCAGCCCCAGCATTTT
TRBV15	TRBJ2-4	TRBD1	NA	CATSREQGVRGPDIQYF	TGTGCCACCAGCAGAGAACAGGGGGTCAGGGGGCCGGACATTCAGTACTTC
TRBV6-5	TRBJ2-1	NA	NA	CATTTNRAQFF	TGTGCCACCACGACTAACAGGGCCCAGTTCTTC
TRBV5-5	TRBJ1-5	TRBD1	NA	CASSYRTGGLQPQHF	TGTGCCAGCAGCTACAGGACAGGGGGCTTGCAGCCCCAGCATTTT
TRBV19	TRBJ2-7	NA	NA	CASSMRVSTSSSSYEQYF	TGTGCCAGTAGTATGAGGGTATCCACCAGCTCCAGCTCCTACGAGCAGTACTTC
TRBV18	TRBJ2-2	NA	NA	CASSPQAGTNTGELFF	TGTGCCAGCTCACCACAGGCAGGGACGAACACCGGGGAGCTGTTTTTT
TRBV19	TRBJ2-1	TRBD2	NA	CASSSERGAAYNEQFF	TGTGCCAGTAGTTCGGAGCGGGGGGCGGCCTACAATGAGCAGTTCTTC
TRBV5-8	TRBJ1-4	NA	once	CASSKGESNGEKLFF	TGTGCCAGCAGCAAAGGGGAATCCAATGGAGAAAAACTGTTTTTT
TRBV4-1	TRBJ2-2	TRBD1	once	CASSQERGATGDTGELFF	TGCGCCAGCAGCCAAGAGAGGGGGGCGACAGGGGACACCGGGGAGCTGTTTTTT
TRBV27	TRBJ2-3	NA	NA	CASSLGGTRTDTQYF	TGTGCCAGCAGTTTAGGAGGGACCCGCACAGATACGCAGTATTTT
TRBV28	TRBJ2-2	TRBD2	NA	CASSSGGSGTGELFF	TGTGCCAGCAGTTCCGGCGGGAGTGGTACCGGGGAGCTGTTTTTT
TRBV19	TRBJ1-6	TRBD1	NA	CASQVGTGGNSPLHF	TGTGCCAGTCAAGTGGGGACAGGGGGAAATTCACCCCTCCACTTT
TRBV6-1	TRBJ1-4	NA	NA	CASSEYGGATNEKLFF	TGTGCCAGCAGTGAATATGGGGGGGCAACTAATGAAAAACTGTTTTTT
TRBV6-5	TRBJ2-7	TRBD1	NA	CASSNRQGDYEQYF	TGTGCCAGCAGTAACAGACAGGGCGACTACGAGCAGTACTTC
TRBV18	TRBJ2-2	NA	NA	CASSPNTLQLVTGELFF	TGTGCCAGCTCACCAAATACCCTCCAACTGGTCACCGGGGAGCTGTTTTTT
TRBV7-8	TRBJ2-6	NA	NA	CASSRGRVLTGANVLTF	TGTGCCAGCAGCCGTGGCCGGGTCCTTACTGGGGCCAACGTCCTGACTTTC
TRBV15	TRBJ2-5	TRBD1	few	CATSGETGGVQTQYF	TGTGCCACCAGCGGAGAAACAGGGGGCGTGCAGACCCAGTACTTC
TRBV15	TRBJ2-3	NA	NA	CATSRVWREPDTQYF	TGTGCCACCAGCAGAGTATGGCGGGAACCAGATACGCAGTATTTT
TRBV7-6	TRBJ1-6	NA	once	CASSIELNSPLHF	TGTGCCAGCAGCATTGAGCTGAATTCACCCCTCCACTTT
TRBV5-4	TRBJ1-2	TRBD1	NA	CASSLVGQISLNYGYTF	TGTGCCAGCAGCTTGGTGGGACAGATAAGCCTTAACTATGGCTACACCTTC